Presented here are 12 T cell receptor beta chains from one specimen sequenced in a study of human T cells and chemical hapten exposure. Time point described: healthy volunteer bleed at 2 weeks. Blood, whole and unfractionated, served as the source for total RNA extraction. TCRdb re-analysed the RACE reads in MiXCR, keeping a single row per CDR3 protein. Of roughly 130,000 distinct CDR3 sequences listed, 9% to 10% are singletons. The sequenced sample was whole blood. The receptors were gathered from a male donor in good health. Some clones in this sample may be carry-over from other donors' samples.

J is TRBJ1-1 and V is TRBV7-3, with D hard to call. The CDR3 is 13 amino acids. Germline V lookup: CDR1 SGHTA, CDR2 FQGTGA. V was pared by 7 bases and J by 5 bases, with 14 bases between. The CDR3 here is CASTPAVGTEAFF. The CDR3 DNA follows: TGTGCCAGCACCCCGGCCGTGGGGACTGAAGCTTTCTTT.

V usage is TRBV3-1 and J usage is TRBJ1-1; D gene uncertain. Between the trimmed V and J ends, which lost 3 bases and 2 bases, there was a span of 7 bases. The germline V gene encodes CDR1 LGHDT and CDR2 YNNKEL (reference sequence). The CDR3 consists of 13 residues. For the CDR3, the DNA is TGTGCCAGCAGCCACCGGAGAAACACTGAAGCTTTCTTT. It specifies CASSHRRNTEAFF.

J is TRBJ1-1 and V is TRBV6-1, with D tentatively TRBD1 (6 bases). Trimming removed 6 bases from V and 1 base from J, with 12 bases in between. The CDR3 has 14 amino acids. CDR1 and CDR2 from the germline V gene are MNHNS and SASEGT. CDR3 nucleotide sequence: TGTGCCAGCAGGCTAAGGACAGAGAACACTGAAGCTTTCTTT. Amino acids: CASRLRTENTEAFF.

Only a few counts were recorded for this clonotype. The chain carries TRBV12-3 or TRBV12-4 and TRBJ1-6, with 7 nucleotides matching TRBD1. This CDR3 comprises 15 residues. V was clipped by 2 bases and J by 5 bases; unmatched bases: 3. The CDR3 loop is CASSLRQGNNSPLHF. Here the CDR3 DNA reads TGTGCCAGCAGTTTACGACAGGGCAATAATTCACCCCTCCACTTT.

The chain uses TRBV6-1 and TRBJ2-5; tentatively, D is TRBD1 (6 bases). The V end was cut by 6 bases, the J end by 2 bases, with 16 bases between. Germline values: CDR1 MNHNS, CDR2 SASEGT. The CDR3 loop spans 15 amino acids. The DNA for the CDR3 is TGTGCCAGCAGCCTCACCCCGACAGGTCAAGAGACCCAGTACTTC. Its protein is CASSLTPTGQETQYF.

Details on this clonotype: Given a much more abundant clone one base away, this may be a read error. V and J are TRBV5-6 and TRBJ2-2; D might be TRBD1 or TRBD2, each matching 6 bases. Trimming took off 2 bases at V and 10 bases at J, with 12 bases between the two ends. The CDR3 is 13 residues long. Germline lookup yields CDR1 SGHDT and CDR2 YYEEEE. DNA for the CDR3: TGTGCCAGCAGCTTCGGGGGCGCCGTGGAGCTGTTTTTT. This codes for CASSFGGAVELFF. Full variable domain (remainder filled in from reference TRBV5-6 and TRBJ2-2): DAGVTQSPTHLIKTRGQQVTLRCSPKSGHDTVSWYQQALGQGPQFIFQYYEEEERQRGNFPDRFSGHQFPNYSSELNVNALLLGDSALYLCASSFGGAVELFFGEGSRLTVL.

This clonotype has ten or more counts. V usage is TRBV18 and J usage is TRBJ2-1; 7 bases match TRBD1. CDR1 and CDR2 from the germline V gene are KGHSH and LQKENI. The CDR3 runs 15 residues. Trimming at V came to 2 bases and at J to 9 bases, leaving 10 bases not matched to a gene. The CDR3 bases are TGTGCCAGCTCACCATTGGAGACAGGGCAGAGTGAGCAGTTCTTC. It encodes CASSPLETGQSEQFF. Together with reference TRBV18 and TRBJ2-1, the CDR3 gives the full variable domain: NAGVMQNPRHLVRRRGQEARLRCSPMKGHSHVYWYRQLPEEGLKFMVYLQKENIIDESGMPKERFSAEFPKEGPSILRIQQVVRGDSAAYFCASSPLETGQSEQFFGPGTRLTVL.

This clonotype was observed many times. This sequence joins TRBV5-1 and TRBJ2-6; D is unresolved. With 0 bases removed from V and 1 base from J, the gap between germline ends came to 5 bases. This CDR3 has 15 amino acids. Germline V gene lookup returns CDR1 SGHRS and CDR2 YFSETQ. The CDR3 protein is CASSLAMSGANVLTF. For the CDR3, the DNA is TGCGCCAGCAGCTTGGCTATGTCTGGGGCCAACGTCCTGACTTTC.

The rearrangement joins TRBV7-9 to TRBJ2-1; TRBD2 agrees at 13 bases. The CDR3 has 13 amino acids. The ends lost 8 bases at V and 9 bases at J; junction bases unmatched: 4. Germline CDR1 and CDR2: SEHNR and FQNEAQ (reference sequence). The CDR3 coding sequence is TGTGCCAGCGGACTAGCGGGAGAACTTGAGCAGTTCTTC. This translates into CASGLAGELEQFF.

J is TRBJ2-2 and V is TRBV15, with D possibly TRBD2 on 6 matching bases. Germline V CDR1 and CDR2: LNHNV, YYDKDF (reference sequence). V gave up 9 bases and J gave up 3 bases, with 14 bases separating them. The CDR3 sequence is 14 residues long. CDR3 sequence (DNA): TGTGCCACTCATAAAGGGGACTACACCGGGGAGCTGTTTTTT. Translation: CATHKGDYTGELFF.

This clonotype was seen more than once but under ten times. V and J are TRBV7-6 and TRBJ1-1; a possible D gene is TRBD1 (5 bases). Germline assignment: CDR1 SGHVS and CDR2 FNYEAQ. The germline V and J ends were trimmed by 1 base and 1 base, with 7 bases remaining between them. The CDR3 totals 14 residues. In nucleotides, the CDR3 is TGTGCCAGCAGCTTAGGGACAACGAACACTGAAGCTTTCTTT. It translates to CASSLGTTNTEAFF.

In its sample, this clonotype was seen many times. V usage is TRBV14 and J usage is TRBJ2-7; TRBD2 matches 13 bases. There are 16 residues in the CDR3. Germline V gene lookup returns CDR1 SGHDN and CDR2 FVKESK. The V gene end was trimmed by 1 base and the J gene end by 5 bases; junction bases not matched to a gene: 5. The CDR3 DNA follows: TGTGCCAGCAGCCAAGGGGGACTAGCGGGAAACCACGAGCAGTACTTC. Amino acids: CASSQGGLAGNHEQYF.